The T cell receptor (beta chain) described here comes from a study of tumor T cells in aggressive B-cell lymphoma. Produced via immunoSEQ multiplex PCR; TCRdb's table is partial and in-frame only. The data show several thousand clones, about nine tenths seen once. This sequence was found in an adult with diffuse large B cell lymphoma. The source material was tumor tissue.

CDR3 in DNA: TGTGCCAGCCACGGGTGGTGGACAGCAGATACGCAGTATTTT. Amino acids: CASHGWWTADTQYF. V usage is TRBV5-6 and J usage is TRBJ2-3; TRBD1 is a possible D gene (6 bases). Per the germline V gene, CDR1 is SGHDT and CDR2 is YYEEEE. The CDR3 covers 14 residues. Deletions cut 7 bases from V and 4 bases from J, with 16 bases between.